This TCR beta chain emerged from a study of human T cells and chemical hapten exposure. As for the study in general: In the sensitization step, 2% DPC was placed on around 2 cm by around 2 cm of upper inner arm skin. For the roughly 23-week duration of the study, patients were given weekly doses of diphenylcyclopropenone on the scalp.

Single cDNA molecules in the library carried unique molecular identifiers attached during preparation. One entry per CDR3 protein, called by TCRdb with MiXCR from the RACE reads. Here the sample spans tens of thousands of distinct CDR3 sequences, over 9.5% being singletons. Germline V gene sequence: CDR1 LNHDA, CDR2 SQIVND (reference sequence). The CDR3 covers 17 residues. V dropped 5 bases and J dropped 0; count of bases not matched to a gene: 10. This clonotype was observed a handful of times. Its specificity is unknown. Study-level points and caveats: The study found that DPC sensitization did not change TCRs above 1 in 1000 frequency.

Time point defined: patch test 1, 2 weeks after DPC sensitization. The treatment is: therapeutic diphenylcyclopropenone sensitization with weekly scalp DPC. The source is a man aged 35 to 55 with alopecia areata. Some clones in this sample may be carry-over from other donors' samples. This sequence joins TRBV19 and TRBJ2-3; 8 bases are shared with TRBD2. The source material was whole blood, sampled in connection with sensitization to the hapten diphenylcyclopropenone (DPC). The CDR3 sequence is CASSRRAGVASTDTQYF. For the CDR3, the DNA is TGTGCCAGTAGTCGAAGAGCGGGAGTGGCTAGCACAGATACGCAGTATTTT.